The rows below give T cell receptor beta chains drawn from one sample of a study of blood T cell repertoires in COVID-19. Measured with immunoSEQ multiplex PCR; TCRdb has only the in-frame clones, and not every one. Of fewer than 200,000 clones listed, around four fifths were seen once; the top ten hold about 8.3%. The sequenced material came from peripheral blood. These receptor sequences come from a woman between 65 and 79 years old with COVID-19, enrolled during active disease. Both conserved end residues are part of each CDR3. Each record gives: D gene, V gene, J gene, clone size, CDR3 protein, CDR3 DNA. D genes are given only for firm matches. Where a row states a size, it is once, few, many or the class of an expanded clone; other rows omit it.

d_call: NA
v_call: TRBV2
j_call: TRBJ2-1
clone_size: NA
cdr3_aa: CASSADSNEQFF
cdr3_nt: TGTGCCAGCAGCGCCGACTCCAATGAGCAGTTCTTC

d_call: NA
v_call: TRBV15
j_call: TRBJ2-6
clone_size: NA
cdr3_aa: CATSRLSQAGANVLTF
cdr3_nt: TGTGCCACCAGCAGACTTAGCCAAGCGGGGGCCAACGTCCTGACTTTC

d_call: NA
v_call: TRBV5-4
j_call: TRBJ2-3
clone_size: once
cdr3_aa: CASSLYRADTQYF
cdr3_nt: TGTGCCAGCAGCTTATACAGGGCTGATACGCAGTATTTT

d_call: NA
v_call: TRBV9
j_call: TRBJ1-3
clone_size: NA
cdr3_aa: CASSEHQEAGNTIYF
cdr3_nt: TGTGCCAGCAGCGAACATCAAGAAGCTGGAAACACCATATATTTT

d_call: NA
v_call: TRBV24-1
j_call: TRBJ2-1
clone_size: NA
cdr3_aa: CATRGPGPGMNEQFF
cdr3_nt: TGTGCCACCAGGGGTCCGGGCCCCGGGATGAATGAGCAGTTCTTC

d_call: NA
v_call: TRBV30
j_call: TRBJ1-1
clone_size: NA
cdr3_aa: CAWASGVNTEAFF
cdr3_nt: TGTGCCTGGGCCTCAGGGGTGAACACTGAAGCTTTCTTT

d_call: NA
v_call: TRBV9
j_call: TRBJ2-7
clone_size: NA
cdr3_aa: CASSPHRSSGSNYEQYF
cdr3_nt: TGTGCCAGCAGCCCCCACCGGAGTAGCGGCTCTAACTACGAGCAGTACTTC

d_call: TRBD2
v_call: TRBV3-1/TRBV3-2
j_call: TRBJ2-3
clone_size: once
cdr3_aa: CASSHPLAGVGDTQYF
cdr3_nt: TGTGCCAGCAGCCATCCACTAGCGGGAGTGGGAGATACGCAGTATTTT

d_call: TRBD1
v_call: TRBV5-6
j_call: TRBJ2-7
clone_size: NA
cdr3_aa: CASSSLRQGSLGGQYF
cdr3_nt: TGTGCCAGCAGCTCGCTTCGACAGGGGTCCCTCGGGGGGCAGTACTTC

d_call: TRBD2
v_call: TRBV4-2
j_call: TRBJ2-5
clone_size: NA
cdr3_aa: CASSQALTGGQETQYF
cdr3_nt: TGTGCCAGCAGCCAAGCCCTAACGGGGGGCCAAGAGACCCAGTACTTC

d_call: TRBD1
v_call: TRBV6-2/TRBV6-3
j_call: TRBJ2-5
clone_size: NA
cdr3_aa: CASSHLTSQLSRGRRETQYF
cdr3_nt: TGTGCCAGCAGTCACCTAACGAGTCAGCTTTCCAGGGGGCGTAGAGAGACCCAGTACTTC

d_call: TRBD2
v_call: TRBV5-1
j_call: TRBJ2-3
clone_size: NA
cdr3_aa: CASSSKTRLAGAHTDTQYF
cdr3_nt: TGCGCCAGCAGCTCGAAGACTCGGCTAGCGGGAGCACACACAGATACGCAGTATTTT

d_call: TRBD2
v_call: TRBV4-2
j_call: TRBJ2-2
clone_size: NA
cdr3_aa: CASSQDGGGLGGELFF
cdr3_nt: TGTGCCAGCAGCCAAGATGGCGGGGGACTGGGCGGGGAGCTGTTTTTT

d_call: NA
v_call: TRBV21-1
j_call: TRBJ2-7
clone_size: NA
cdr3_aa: CASSLGLQTYEQYF
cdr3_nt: TGTGCCAGCAGCCTTGGGCTACAGACCTACGAGCAGTACTTC

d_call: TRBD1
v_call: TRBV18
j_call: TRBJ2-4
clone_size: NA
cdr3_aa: CASSLGDSGNIQYF
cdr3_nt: TGTGCCAGCTCACTGGGGGACAGCGGAAACATTCAGTACTTC

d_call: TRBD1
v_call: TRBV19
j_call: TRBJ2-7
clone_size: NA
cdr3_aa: CASSRDRGPNEQYF
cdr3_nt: TGTGCCAGTAGTAGAGACAGGGGGCCCAACGAGCAGTACTTC

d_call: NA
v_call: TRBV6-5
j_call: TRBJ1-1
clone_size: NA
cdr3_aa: CASSYGQDTEAFF
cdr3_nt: TGTGCCAGCAGTTACGGGCAGGACACTGAAGCTTTCTTT

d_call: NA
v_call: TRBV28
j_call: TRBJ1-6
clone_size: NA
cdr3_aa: CASSLRQGYGSPLHF
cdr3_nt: TGTGCCAGCAGTTTAAGGCAGGGATATGGATCACCCCTCCACTTT

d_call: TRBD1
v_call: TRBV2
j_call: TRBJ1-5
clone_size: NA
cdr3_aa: CASSGTGGSQPQHF
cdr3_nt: TGTGCCAGCAGTGGGACAGGGGGTAGTCAGCCCCAGCATTTT

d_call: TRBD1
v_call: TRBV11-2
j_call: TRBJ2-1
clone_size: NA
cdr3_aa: CASSLDQTGLEQFF
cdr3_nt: TGTGCCAGCAGCTTAGACCAGACAGGGCTTGAGCAGTTCTTC

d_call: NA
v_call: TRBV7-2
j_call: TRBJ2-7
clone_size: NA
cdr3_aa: CASSLVAVESYEQYF
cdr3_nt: TGTGCCAGCAGCTTAGTAGCGGTCGAATCCTACGAGCAGTACTTC

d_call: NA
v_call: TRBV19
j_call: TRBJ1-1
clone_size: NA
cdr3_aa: CASSIFFGTEAFF
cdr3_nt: TGTGCCAGTAGTATTTTTTTCGGTACTGAAGCTTTCTTT

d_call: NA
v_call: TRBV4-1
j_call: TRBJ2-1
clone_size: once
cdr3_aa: CASSQELPAGSYNEQFF
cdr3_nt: TGCGCCAGCAGCCAAGAACTCCCAGCGGGCTCCTACAATGAGCAGTTCTTC

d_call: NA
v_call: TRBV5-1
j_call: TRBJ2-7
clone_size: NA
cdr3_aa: CASSIGTFYEQYF
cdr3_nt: TGCGCCAGCAGCATCGGGACATTCTACGAGCAGTACTTC

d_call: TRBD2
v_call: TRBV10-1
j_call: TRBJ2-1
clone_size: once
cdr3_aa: CASSGIPGTSGSDEQFF
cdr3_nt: TGCGCCAGCAGTGGGATTCCCGGGACTAGCGGGAGCGATGAGCAGTTCTTC

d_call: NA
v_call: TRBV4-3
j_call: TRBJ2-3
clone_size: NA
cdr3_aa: CASSSDRRSDTQYF
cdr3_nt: TGCGCCAGCAGCTCGGACCGGAGGTCAGATACGCAGTATTTT

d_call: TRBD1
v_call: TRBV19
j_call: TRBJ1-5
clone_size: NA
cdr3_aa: CASRFSGTGGFNQPQHF
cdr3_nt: TGTGCCAGTCGATTTTCCGGGACAGGGGGTTTCAATCAGCCCCAGCATTTT

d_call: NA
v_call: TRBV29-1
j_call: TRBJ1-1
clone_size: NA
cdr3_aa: CSVKNTEAFF
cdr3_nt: TGCAGCGTCAAGAACACTGAAGCTTTCTTT

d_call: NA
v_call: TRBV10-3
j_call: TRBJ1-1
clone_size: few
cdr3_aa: CAISPTGSNTEAFF
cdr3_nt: TGTGCCATCAGCCCGACAGGAAGTAACACTGAAGCTTTCTTT

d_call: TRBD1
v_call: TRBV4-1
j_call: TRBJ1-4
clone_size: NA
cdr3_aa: CASSLGEQGRGKLFF
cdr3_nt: TGCGCCAGCAGCTTAGGGGAACAGGGGAGAGGAAAACTGTTTTTT

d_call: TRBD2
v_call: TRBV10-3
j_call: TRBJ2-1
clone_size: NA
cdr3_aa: CAISGGGTSGHNEQFF
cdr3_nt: TGTGCCATCAGTGGAGGTGGAACTAGCGGCCACAATGAGCAGTTCTTC